Presented here are 32 T cell receptor beta chains from one specimen sequenced in a study of identical twins. MiXCR was run by TCRdb on the 5' RACE reads, yielding one entry per CDR3 protein. The sample holds 600,000 to 700,000 distinct CDR3 sequences, about 20% seen once. The same data also went into a second study, on T cells expressing NK-cell markers.

Specimen: PBMCs. The receptor set was obtained from a woman aged 18-29 years in good health.

To note about this clonotype: The junction departs from the called germline gene at one end, perhaps through a read error. V usage is TRBV3-1 and J usage is TRBJ2-1; TRBD2 matches 8 bases. Germline-derived CDR1 and CDR2 are LGHDT and YNNKEL (reference sequence). The CDR3 consists of 19 residues. DNA of the CDR3: TGTGCCACCAGCCATCCGAGTGGGGGCGGGGGGCCTAAGTACAATGAGCAGTTCTTC. Its protein is CATSHPSGGGGPKYNEQFF.

The chain recombines TRBV15 with TRBJ1-1; TRBD1 might be the D (5 bases). V was cut by 3 bases and J by 6 bases, with 17 bases left in between. Germline V gene lookup returns CDR1 LNHNV and CDR2 YYDKDF (reference sequence). This CDR3 comprises 15 residues. In DNA, the CDR3 is TGTGCCACCAGCAGTTTTACAGGACTTAGAGCTGAAGCTTTCTTT. Amino acid sequence: CATSSFTGLRAEAFF.

This clonotype was seen only a few times. This chain uses TRBV27 with TRBJ2-1, with TRBD2 matching 8 bases. Germline lookup yields CDR1 MNHEY and CDR2 SMNVEV (reference sequence). J was trimmed by 4 bases and V by 3 bases; bases with no gene match: 5. CDR3 length: 15 residues. CDR3 nucleotide sequence: TGTGCCAGCAGTTTTTGGCTAGCGGGTTACAATGAGCAGTTCTTC. This gives the protein CASSFWLAGYNEQFF.

The V gene is TRBV5-5, the J gene TRBJ2-7; no definite D call. Germline loops: CDR1 SGHKS, CDR2 YYEKEE (reference sequence). V lost 8 bases to trimming and J lost 12 bases, with 18 bases between them. The CDR3 is made up of 11 amino acids. CDR3 sequence reads: CASSPNGRLYF. For the CDR3, the DNA is TGTGCCAGTTCCCCGAATGGGCGCCTGTACTTC.

The genes are TRBV7-2 and TRBJ2-3; 8 positions agree with TRBD1. The CDR3 totals 15 residues. The V segment lost 5 bases and the J segment 4 bases; nucleotides outside the gene matches: 8. CDR1 and CDR2 (germline): SGHTA, FQGNSA. DNA for the CDR3: TGTGCCAGCAGCCGGACAGGGAGGAGGCCAGATACGCAGTATTTT. Protein: CASSRTGRRPDTQYF.

In its sample, this clonotype was seen once. V is TRBV7-8 and J is TRBJ2-7; the match to TRBD2 covers 9 bases. Per the germline V gene, CDR1 is SGHVS and CDR2 is FQNEAQ. The V and J ends lost 0 bases and 4 bases, in that order; junction bases with no gene match: 7. CDR3 length: 16 residues. CDR3 bases: TGTGCCAGCAGCTTAGCAGGCCGGACTAGCGCATACGAGCAGTACTTC. Its translation is CASSLAGRTSAYEQYF.

This clonotype was counted a few times. V usage is TRBV12-3 or TRBV12-4 and J usage is TRBJ2-7; D not certain. CDR3 length: 12 amino acids. V lost 7 bases, J lost 5 bases, and 12 bases lay in between. The CDR3 DNA sequence: TGTGCCAGCATAGGGCTTGGCGACGAGCAGTACTTC. Translation: CASIGLGDEQYF.

The genes are TRBV20-1 and TRBJ2-7; D is perhaps TRBD1 (6 bases). This CDR3 is 13 amino acids long. V was pared by 6 bases and J by 5 bases, with 17 bases between. Per the germline V gene, CDR1 is DFQATT and CDR2 is SNEGSKA (reference sequence). CDR3 loop: CSALTGRGNEQYF. CDR3 bases: TGCAGTGCCCTAACTGGCAGGGGTAACGAGCAGTACTTC.

This clonotype was counted at least ten times. V is TRBV12-3 or TRBV12-4 and J is TRBJ2-5, with a weak D call TRBD2 (7 bases). Trimming cost V 3 bases and J 5 bases, with 10 bases left between them. The CDR3 consists of 13 residues. DNA for the CDR3: TGTGCCAGCAGTTTGGCGGGGGCGGAGACCCAGTACTTC. Its translation is CASSLAGAETQYF.

This clonotype was seen more than once but under ten times. CDR3 in amino acids: CSARWLRSTDTQYF. CDR3 sequence (DNA): TGCAGTGCTCGCTGGCTGCGTTCCACAGATACGCAGTATTTT. The chain joins TRBV20-1 to TRBJ2-3, with unresolved D. Germline loops: CDR1 DFQATT, CDR2 SNEGSKA (reference sequence). The V gene lost 5 bases and the J gene lost 2 bases, with 14 bases spanning the gap. The CDR3 sequence is 14 residues long.

The chain employs TRBV6-1 and TRBJ1-1; D possibly corresponds to TRBD1 (6 bases). The V end lost 7 bases, the J end lost 5 bases, and 17 bases lay between the germline ends. The CDR3 runs to 14 residues. Germline V gene lookup returns CDR1 MNHNS and CDR2 SASEGT. Here the CDR3 reads CASTYGQGRTEAFF. CDR3 in DNA: TGTGCCAGCACCTACGGTCAGGGGAGGACTGAAGCTTTCTTT.

This chain joins TRBV7-9 and TRBJ2-7; 9 bases align to TRBD1. The germline CDR1 and CDR2 sequences are SEHNR and FQNEAQ (reference sequence). The CDR3 spans 13 residues. The V gene end was trimmed by 5 bases and the J gene end by 5 bases; junction bases not matched to a gene: 4. CDR3 sequence reads: CASSPWTGDEQYF. In DNA form, the CDR3 reads TGTGCCAGCAGCCCGTGGACAGGGGACGAGCAGTACTTC.

The chain has TRBV5-1 and TRBJ2-1; D is uncertain. With 3 bases removed from V and 6 bases from J, the gap between germline ends came to 7 bases. CDR3 size: 12 residues. The germline V gene encodes CDR1 SGHRS and CDR2 YFSETQ. CDR3 DNA sequence: TGCGCCAGCAGCTCCGCCCGCAATGAGCAGTTCTTC. Translated: CASSSARNEQFF.

This chain links TRBV7-2 with TRBJ2-3; D unresolved. The length of the CDR3 is 16 residues. Trimming cost V 4 bases and J 1 base, with 15 bases left between them. Looked up from germline, CDR1 is SGHTA and CDR2 is FQGNSA. The DNA of the CDR3 is TGTGCCAGCAGCTCGCAAGCAAGTCAGGGCACAGATACGCAGTATTTT. Translated, it gives CASSSQASQGTDTQYF.

There are many counts of this clonotype. This chain connects TRBV29-1 to TRBJ2-1, with TRBD2 matching over 8 bases. Germline CDR1 and CDR2: SQVTM and ANQGSEA. V shed 1 base, J shed 9 bases, and the junction held 5 bases outside the gene matches. This CDR3 contains 13 residues. CDR3 sequence: CSVEGGTRSEQFF. CDR3 sequence (DNA): TGCAGCGTTGAAGGGGGGACTAGAAGTGAGCAGTTCTTC.

This chain links TRBV6-5 with TRBJ2-5; the D call may be TRBD1 or TRBD2 (5 bases each). Germline CDR1 reads MNHEY; CDR2 reads SVGAGI. Deletions cut 0 bases from V and 7 bases from J, with 24 bases between. This CDR3 is 18 amino acids long. CDR3 protein: CASSYSNRLTDPEGTQYF. The CDR3 coding sequence is TGTGCCAGCAGTTACTCGAACAGGCTCACCGACCCAGAGGGGACCCAGTACTTC.

V usage is TRBV5-1 and J usage is TRBJ1-2; a weak D match, TRBD1 (6 bases). Trimming pared 0 bases from V and 2 bases from J, leaving 11 bases between. Germline V gene data show CDR1 as SGHRS and CDR2 as YFSETQ. This CDR3 is built from 15 residues. CDR3 nucleotide sequence: TGCGCCAGCAGCTTGGCAAGAACAGGGAACTATGGCTACACCTTC. This codes for CASSLARTGNYGYTF.

The V gene is TRBV12-3 or TRBV12-4, the J gene TRBJ1-2; D not certain. CDR3 length: 14 amino acids. Trimming stripped 2 bases from V and 8 bases from J, with 15 bases between. As DNA, the CDR3 is TGTGCCAGCAGTTTACTTACGAGTGCGGGAGGCTACACCTTC. Translating it yields CASSLLTSAGGYTF.

The gene calls are TRBV20-1 and TRBJ1-1, with unresolved D. V dropped 2 bases and J dropped 3 bases, with 16 bases sitting between them. Germline values: CDR1 DFQATT, CDR2 SNEGSKA (reference sequence). The CDR3 runs 15 residues. CDR3 in DNA: TGCAGTGCTAGAACTACCGGGCTCCATGACACTGAAGCTTTCTTT. As protein: CSARTTGLHDTEAFF.

The chain recombines TRBV12-3 or TRBV12-4 with TRBJ1-5, with TRBD1 as a possible D gene (5 bases). There are 15 residues in the CDR3. V lost 3 bases to trimming and J lost 1 base, with 10 bases between them. CDR3 coding DNA: TGTGCCAGCAGTTTTATTGGGGGGAGCAATCAGCCCCAGCATTTT. Amino acid sequence: CASSFIGGSNQPQHF.

The chain is built from TRBV7-2 and TRBJ1-4; D unclear. V was trimmed by 6 bases and J by 5 bases, leaving 16 bases between them. This CDR3 contains 15 residues. From germline, CDR1 is SGHTA and CDR2 FQGNSA. The DNA of the CDR3 is TGTGCCAGCAGGGGTGGGAGGACCCAAAATGAAAAACTGTTTTTT. Its protein product is CASRGGRTQNEKLFF.

A few counts support this clonotype. The chain recombines TRBV20-1 with TRBJ2-1; 8 nucleotides align to TRBD2. The CDR3 has 16 amino acids. V gave up 3 bases and J gave up 4 bases; unmatched junction bases: 11. The germline V gene has CDR1 DFQATT and CDR2 SNEGSKA (reference sequence). In nucleotides, the CDR3 is TGCAGTGCTAGTCTCGCGGGGGTAGCGGGATACAATGAGCAGTTCTTC. Translated: CSASLAGVAGYNEQFF.

A single count supports this clonotype. The V and J genes are TRBV20-1 and TRBJ1-1, with no clear D. Germline CDR1 is DFQATT and CDR2 is SNEGSKA (reference sequence). The CDR3 has 13 residues. V gave up 0 bases and J gave up 4 bases, with 9 bases separating them. CDR3 protein: CSARDPSSTEAFF. DNA of the CDR3: TGCAGTGCTAGAGATCCGTCCAGCACTGAAGCTTTCTTT.

The J gene is TRBJ2-1, the V gene TRBV27; D is perhaps TRBD1 or TRBD2 (5 bases each). The CDR3 is 16 residues long. V was cut by 0 bases and J by 9 bases, with 18 bases left in between. The germline V gene encodes CDR1 MNHEY and CDR2 SMNVEV (reference sequence). The DNA of the CDR3 is TGTGCCAGCAGTTTATCGCTGGCCTCGGGGCACGGTGAGCAGTTCTTC. Protein: CASSLSLASGHGEQFF.

This clonotype was detected only a few times. V is TRBV5-1 and J is TRBJ2-4; 10 bases are a match to TRBD1. This CDR3 has 19 residues. CDR1 and CDR2 (germline): SGHRS, YFSETQ. Trimming removed 4 bases from V and 1 base from J; junction bases left unmatched: 14. The CDR3, as DNA: TGCGCCAGCAGCGAGGACGGGACAGGGGTGGGGGTGGCCAAAAACATTCAGTACTTC. Translation gives CASSEDGTGVGVAKNIQYF.

Only a few counts were recorded for this clonotype. The CDR3 sequence is CSVRLAPVTQYF. The CDR3 DNA follows: TGCAGCGTTCGGCTAGCCCCCGTTACGCAGTATTTT. The chain links TRBV29-1 to TRBJ2-3, with D perhaps matching TRBD2 (5 bases). The V and J ends lost 5 bases and 8 bases respectively, with 14 bases between them. The CDR3 extends over 12 amino acids. Germline CDR1 reads SQVTM; CDR2 reads ANQGSEA.

V usage is TRBV7-2 and J usage is TRBJ2-7; D might be TRBD1 (5 bases). The V gene's germline CDR1 is SGHTA and CDR2 FQGNSA. Trimming removed 5 bases at V and 1 base at J, with 12 bases between. CDR3 size: 14 residues. This CDR3 reads CASSPERQSYEQYF. DNA of the CDR3: TGTGCCAGCAGCCCAGAACGACAGTCCTACGAGCAGTACTTC.

This clonotype appeared a few times. The chain carries TRBV20-1 and TRBJ2-5, with 8 bases identical to TRBD1. Germline V gene lookup returns CDR1 DFQATT and CDR2 SNEGSKA (reference sequence). This CDR3 spans 14 amino acids. V lost 3 bases to trimming and J lost 2 bases; unmatched junction nucleotides: 5. The CDR3 loop is CSARQGAGQETQYF. The CDR3 bases are TGCAGTGCTAGGCAGGGGGCGGGACAAGAGACCCAGTACTTC.

This clonotype was picked up a small number of times. The chain employs TRBV5-1 and TRBJ2-1; maybe TRBD1 (5 bases). In germline, CDR1 is SGHRS, CDR2 YFSETQ. CDR3 length: 14 residues. Trimming took off 0 bases at V and 9 bases at J, with 13 bases between the two ends. CDR3 in DNA: TGCGCCAGCAGCTTGGAGGGCAGGGTGGGTGAGCAGTTCTTC. It encodes CASSLEGRVGEQFF.

This clonotype was counted a few times. The gene calls are TRBV12-3 or TRBV12-4 and TRBJ2-3; D not certain. V lost 5 bases to trimming and J lost 0 bases, with 15 bases between them. The length of the CDR3 is 16 residues. As DNA, the CDR3 is TGTGCCAGCAGTCCTTGGACGTCATCTAGCACAGATACGCAGTATTTT. Translated, it gives CASSPWTSSSTDTQYF.

The CDR3 DNA reads TGTGCCAGCAGCCACCCCCGGTTGGGGACAGATACGCAGTATTTT. It translates to CASSHPRLGTDTQYF. The chain uses TRBV4-2 and TRBJ2-3; D call uncertain. This CDR3 comprises 15 residues. Germline CDR1 LGHNA, CDR2 YNFKEQ. Between the trimmed V and J ends, which lost 3 bases and 3 bases, there was a span of 13 bases.

This clonotype was counted only a few times. V usage is TRBV7-9 and J usage is TRBJ1-1; D gene uncertain. CDR1 and CDR2 from the germline V gene are SEHNR and FQNEAQ (reference sequence). The CDR3 extends over 14 amino acids. V was shortened by 5 bases and J by 1 base, with 11 bases between the two germline ends. The CDR3 sequence is CASSRTDGNTEAFF. The DNA of the CDR3 is TGTGCCAGCAGCCGTACCGACGGGAACACTGAAGCTTTCTTT.